The sequence of this T cell receptor beta chain was determined in a study of blood T cell repertoires in COVID-19. CDR1 is SGHNT and CDR2 is YENEEA in the germline V gene. V dropped 1 base and J dropped 3; count of bases not matched to a gene: 5. CDR3 length equals 15 residues. How the authors handled the data: Cell counts per sample came from amplifying reference gene primers. Generated by immunoSEQ multiplex PCR, the TCRdb table keeps only in-frame clones and is missing some. Clone size and the V and J calls come from that table; the DNA yielded D and trimming. The data show 200,000 to 250,000 clones, 75% to 90% seen once.

The gene calls are TRBV11-3 and TRBJ2-7; 8 bases fit TRBD2. The sequenced material came from PBMCs or T cells enriched from blood (not recorded which). The TCR originated in a woman aged 30 to 39 who had been exposed to COVID-19. CDR3 in amino acids: CASSLGGLDSYEQYF. The CDR3 nucleotides are TGTGCCAGCAGCTTAGGGGGACTAGACAGCTACGAGCAGTACTTC.